This T cell receptor beta chain was identified in a study of human T cells and chemical hapten exposure. As for time point: patch test 2, 6 weeks after DPC sensitization. Treatment here: therapeutic diphenylcyclopropenone sensitization with weekly scalp DPC. With 7 bases removed from V and 8 bases from J, the gap between germline ends came to 26 bases. Per the germline V gene, CDR1 is MDHEN and CDR2 is SYDVKM. The CDR3 is 16 residues long. TCRdb passed the RACE reads through MiXCR, listing each CDR3 protein once. Counted here are about 55,000 distinct CDR3 sequences, 7.5% to 10% occurring once; the ten biggest clones make up 1.5% to 2%.

The chain joins TRBV28 to TRBJ1-2; D not resolved. The material sequenced was whole blood, taken in connection with sensitization to the hapten diphenylcyclopropenone (DPC). The receptor was isolated from a woman between 45 and 60 years old with alopecia areata. Some clones in this sample may be carry-over from other donors' samples. The CDR3 region is CASKVSLSLGGIGYTF. In DNA, the CDR3 is TGTGCCAGCAAAGTCTCTCTCTCTTTGGGAGGGATCGGCTACACCTTC.